This T cell receptor (beta chain) was obtained from a study of TIL therapy for anti-PD-1-resistant metastatic lung cancer. Across the whole study: Most patients had lung adenocarcinoma. Tumors carried a median 1.5 non-synonymous mutations per megabase.

The CDR3 loop spans 16 amino acids. V lost 1 base and J lost 4, with 18 bases in between. Germline CDR1 SGHRS, CDR2 YFSETQ. Time point of the sample: pre-treatment sample, taken before nivolumab and TIL therapy. This was the immunoSEQ v3 assay. TCRdb keeps only in-frame clones here, not all; method: immunoSEQ multiplex PCR. The sample records 36,000 or so clones, more than 60% being singletons. This material consisted of blood, taken at baseline. J is TRBJ2-7 and V is TRBV5-1; D might be TRBD2 (6 bases). The source of this sequence is a person aged 30 to 80 with non-small cell lung cancer. CDR3 residues: CASSLWGSGTGYEQYF. Written as DNA, the CDR3 is TGCGCCAGCAGCTTGTGGGGTAGCGGCACAGGTTACGAGCAGTACTTC.